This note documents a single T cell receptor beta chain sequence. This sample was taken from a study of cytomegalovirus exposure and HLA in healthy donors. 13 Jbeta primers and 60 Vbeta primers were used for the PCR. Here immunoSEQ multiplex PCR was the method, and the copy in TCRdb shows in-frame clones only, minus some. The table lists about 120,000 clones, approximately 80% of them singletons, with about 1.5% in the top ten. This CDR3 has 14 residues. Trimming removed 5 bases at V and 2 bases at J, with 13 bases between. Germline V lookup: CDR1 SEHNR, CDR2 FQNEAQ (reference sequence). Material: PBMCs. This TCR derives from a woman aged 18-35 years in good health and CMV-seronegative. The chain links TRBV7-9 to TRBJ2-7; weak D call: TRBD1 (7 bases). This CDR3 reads CASSRTGGTYEQYF. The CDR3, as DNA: TGTGCCAGCAGCCGGACAGGAGGGACCTACGAGCAGTACTTC.